The 31 T cell receptor beta chains reported below all come from one sample, sequenced in a study of T cells of healthy individuals. MiXCR, applied by TCRdb to the 5' RACE reads, yields one record per CDR3 protein. The table has about 53,000 distinct CDR3 sequences, approximately 14% seen once; the top ten hold roughly 16%. The origin of the receptors is a human donor in good health.

This clonotype was counted many times. The rearrangement uses TRBV7-2 and TRBJ2-2; D is perhaps TRBD1 or TRBD2 (5 bases each). CDR1 is SGHTA and CDR2 is FQGNSA in the germline V gene. The V and J ends lost 2 bases and 4 bases respectively, with 14 bases between them. This CDR3 spans 16 amino acids. Written as DNA, the CDR3 is TGTGCCAGCAGCTTATTAGGCACGGGGACCACCGGGGAGCTGTTTTTT. It specifies CASSLLGTGTTGELFF.

This clonotype was seen repeatedly, ten times or more. The J gene is TRBJ1-1, the V gene TRBV4-1, with a weak D call TRBD1 (5 bases). This CDR3 comprises 15 residues. Germline values: CDR1 MGHRA, CDR2 YSYEKL. Trimming shortened V by 1 base and J by 1 base, and 10 bases separated the two germline ends. The CDR3 DNA reads as TGCGCCAGCAGCCAAGGACCCGACAGGAACACTGAAGCTTTCTTT. Protein sequence: CASSQGPDRNTEAFF.

This clonotype has just a few counts. V is TRBV7-2 and J is TRBJ1-4; D possibly corresponds to TRBD1 (5 bases). The V end was cut by 1 base, the J end by 6 bases, with 15 bases between. Germline CDR1 is SGHTA and CDR2 is FQGNSA. This CDR3 region has 16 residues. In DNA, the CDR3 is TGTGCCAGCAGCTTAGTCCCAGGGATACTGGATGAAAAACTGTTTTTT. It is translated as CASSLVPGILDEKLFF.

This clonotype was seen repeatedly, ten times or more. The chain has TRBV5-4 and TRBJ2-3; TRBD2 agrees at 10 bases. The V and J ends lost 0 bases and 0 bases, in that order; junction bases with no gene match: 7. This CDR3 comprises 18 residues. The germline V gene encodes CDR1 SGHNT and CDR2 YYREEE (reference sequence). The CDR3 region is CASSLEGPAGGSTDTQYF. CDR3 nucleotide sequence: TGTGCCAGCAGCTTGGAAGGTCCAGCGGGAGGGAGCACAGATACGCAGTATTTT.

The chain couples TRBV6-2 or TRBV6-3 to TRBJ2-1; D gene uncertain. The germline CDR1 and CDR2 sequences are MNHEY and SVGEGT. The ends were cut back, 6 bases at V and 0 bases at J, with 3 bases in the middle. This CDR3 is built from 12 residues. CDR3: CASSGSYNEQFF. CDR3 coding DNA: TGTGCCAGCAGCGGCTCCTACAATGAGCAGTTCTTC.

This clonotype was counted ten times or more. The chain employs TRBV10-3 and TRBJ2-5; D call uncertain. Between the trimmed V and J ends, which lost 4 bases and 4 bases, there was a span of 4 bases. The CDR3 consists of 11 residues. Looked up from germline, CDR1 is ENHRY and CDR2 is SYGVKD. The CDR3: CAISGGETQYF. In DNA, the CDR3 is TGTGCCATCAGTGGGGGAGAGACCCAGTACTTC.

This clonotype was detected many times. The V gene is TRBV9, the J gene TRBJ2-5; a possible D gene is TRBD1 (6 bases). Trimming left V 3 bases short and J 0 bases short, with 9 bases between. CDR3 length: 14 amino acids. Germline CDR1 reads SGDLS; CDR2 reads YYNGEE. The CDR3 here is CASSDRDNQETQYF. The CDR3, as DNA: TGTGCCAGCAGCGACCGGGACAACCAAGAGACCCAGTACTTC.

The V gene is TRBV25-1, the J gene TRBJ2-3; perhaps TRBD2 as D (6 bases). Trimming shortened V by 8 bases and J by 7 bases, and 16 bases separated the two germline ends. The CDR3 totals 13 residues. Germline CDR1 MGHDK, CDR2 SYGVNS. DNA for the CDR3: TGTGCCAGCCTGTCGGCGGGGATGAATACGCAGTATTTT. Its protein product is CASLSAGMNTQYF.

This clonotype was detected only a few times. The genes are TRBV5-1 and TRBJ2-7; TRBD1 matches at 7 bases. V gave up 4 bases and J gave up 0 bases; unmatched junction bases: 13. The CDR3 totals 17 residues. Germline CDR1 is SGHRS and CDR2 is YFSETQ. The CDR3 spells CASSPQRTGRVSYEQYF. The CDR3 DNA reads TGCGCCAGCAGCCCCCAAAGGACAGGCCGGGTCTCCTACGAGCAGTACTTC. Supplemented by reference TRBV5-1 and TRBJ2-7, the full variable domain reads KAGVTQTPRYLIKTRGQQVTLSCSPISGHRSVSWYQQTPGQGLQFLFEYFSETQRNKGNFPGRFSGRQFSNSRSEMNVSTLELGDSALYLCASSPQRTGRVSYEQYFGPGTRLTVT.

V gene TRBV7-2 combines with J gene TRBJ1-2; 7 nucleotides agree with TRBD1. Per germline, CDR1 SGHTA and CDR2 FQGNSA. V dropped 5 bases and J dropped 7; count of bases not matched to a gene: 4. CDR3 size: 12 residues. For the CDR3, the DNA is TGTGCCAGCAGCCTGACAGGGTCTGGCTACACCTTC. Amino acid sequence: CASSLTGSGYTF.

This clonotype has ten or more counts. The chain is built from TRBV10-3 and TRBJ2-5, with TRBD2 identical over 8 bases. V gave up 0 bases and J gave up 5 bases; unmatched junction bases: 11. The CDR3 is 17 residues long. Germline CDR1 and CDR2: ENHRY and SYGVKD. The CDR3 coding sequence is TGTGCCATCAGTGAGTCGGACGGGACTAGAGGTTTGGAGACCCAGTACTTC. It codes for CAISESDGTRGLETQYF.

The chain combines TRBV19 with TRBJ2-2; the D is unclear. This CDR3 has 14 amino acids. Germline V lookup: CDR1 LNHDA, CDR2 SQIVND (reference sequence). The V gene lost 3 bases and the J gene lost 6 bases, with 11 bases spanning the gap. The CDR3 region is CASSIEVQSGELFF. In DNA form, the CDR3 reads TGTGCCAGTAGTATCGAGGTTCAGTCCGGGGAGCTGTTTTTT.

The rearrangement links TRBV7-2 to TRBJ1-2; 11 nucleotides align to TRBD1. The germline CDR1 and CDR2 sequences are SGHTA and FQGNSA. Trimming cost V 1 base and J 2 bases; bases outside gene matches: 3. CDR3 size: 16 residues. In DNA, the CDR3 is TGTGCCAGCAGCTTAGGAGGGACAGGGGGAAACTATGGCTACACCTTC. Its protein product is CASSLGGTGGNYGYTF.

This clonotype was observed many times. The V gene is TRBV6-2 or TRBV6-3, the J gene TRBJ1-5, with D possibly being TRBD1 (6 bases). The CDR3 length is 12 residues. V lost 6 bases and J 15 bases, leaving 18 bases between the germline ends. The V gene's germline CDR1 is MNHEY and CDR2 SVGEGT. For the CDR3, the DNA is TGTGCCAGCAGAACCGTAGGGGGTATGTGGCATTTT. Amino acid sequence: CASRTVGGMWHF.

The sample holds many counts of this clonotype. The chain recombines TRBV25-1 with TRBJ2-5; unclear D gene. The CDR3 runs 14 residues. Looked up from germline, CDR1 is MGHDK and CDR2 is SYGVNS. The ends were cut back, 2 bases at V and 0 bases at J, with 7 bases in the middle. The CDR3 is CASSEALYQETQYF. CDR3 nucleotides: TGTGCCAGCAGTGAAGCCCTGTACCAAGAGACCCAGTACTTC.

In this sample, this clonotype turned up many times. V is TRBV3-1 and J is TRBJ1-5; D might be TRBD1 (6 bases). Trimming removed 4 bases from V and 5 bases from J, with 12 bases in between. In germline, CDR1 is LGHDT, CDR2 YNNKEL (reference sequence). CDR3 size: 14 residues. CDR3 amino acids: CASSLADSDQPQHF. The CDR3 DNA reads TGTGCCAGCAGCCTCGCGGACAGTGATCAGCCCCAGCATTTT.

This clonotype occurred a few times. This chain links TRBV2 with TRBJ1-2, with TRBD1 as a possible D gene (5 bases). Germline assignment: CDR1 SNHLY and CDR2 FYNNEI. V gave up 4 bases and J gave up 4 bases, with 10 bases separating them. The CDR3 has 13 amino acids. CDR3 nucleotide sequence: TGTGCCAGCAGTGGGGGGAATGGCTATGGCTACACCTTC. Its protein is CASSGGNGYGYTF.

A few counts support this clonotype. The chain uses TRBV3-1 and TRBJ2-5; TRBD1 agrees at 7 bases. Germline-derived CDR1 and CDR2 are LGHDT and YNNKEL (reference sequence). The CDR3 covers 13 residues. The J segment lost 6 bases and the V segment lost 5 bases, leaving 6 bases of the junction unmatched. The CDR3 loop reads CASSIDRVQTQYF. The CDR3 coding sequence is TGTGCCAGCAGCATCGACAGGGTGCAGACCCAGTACTTC.

This clonotype has at least ten counts. The chain joins TRBV20-1 to TRBJ2-5; 12 nucleotides agree with TRBD2. Trimming at V came to 6 bases and at J to 3 bases, leaving 2 bases not matched to a gene. The CDR3 runs to 13 residues. CDR1 DFQATT and CDR2 SNEGSKA come from the germline V gene (reference sequence). The CDR3 sequence is CSASSGGEETQYF. CDR3 in DNA: TGCAGTGCCTCTAGCGGGGGGGAAGAGACCCAGTACTTC.

The V call is TRBV6-5, the J call TRBJ1-1; 7 bases are a match to TRBD1. The J segment lost 1 base and the V segment lost 2 bases, leaving 1 base of the junction unmatched. This CDR3 contains 14 residues. Per germline, CDR1 MNHEY and CDR2 SVGAGI. DNA of the CDR3: TGTGCCAGCAGTTACAGACAGGGGAACACTGAAGCTTTCTTT. Its translation is CASSYRQGNTEAFF.

This clonotype has at least ten counts. V is TRBV7-9 and J is TRBJ1-1; possibly TRBD1 for D (5 bases). Germline lookup yields CDR1 SEHNR and CDR2 FQNEAQ (reference sequence). V was shortened by 2 bases and J by 6 bases, with 10 bases between the two germline ends. This CDR3 has 13 amino acids. The CDR3 loop reads CASSLQGLPEAFF. The CDR3 nucleotides read TGTGCCAGCAGCTTACAGGGTCTACCTGAAGCTTTCTTT. The variable domain in full, completed from reference TRBV7-9 and TRBJ1-1, reads DTGVSQNPRHKITKRGQNVTFRCDPISEHNRLYWYRQTLGQGPEFLTYFQNEAQLEKSRLLSDRFSAERPKGSFSTLEIQRTEQGDSAMYLCASSLQGLPEAFFGQGTRLTVV.

This clonotype has more than one count but fewer than ten. The J gene is TRBJ2-1, the V gene TRBV7-8, with D possibly called TRBD1 or TRBD2 (6 bases each). The germline V gene has CDR1 SGHVS and CDR2 FQNEAQ. V lost 1 base, J lost 8 bases, and 12 bases lay in between. CDR3 size: 14 residues. The CDR3 loop is CASSLGGAPDEQFF. For the CDR3, the DNA is TGTGCCAGCAGCTTAGGGGGGGCGCCCGATGAGCAGTTCTTC.

The chain recombines TRBV12-3 or TRBV12-4 with TRBJ2-3; the match to TRBD2 covers 11 bases. V shed 4 bases and J 8 bases; nucleotides not matched to a gene: 8. CDR3 length: 15 residues. Here the CDR3 DNA reads TGTGCCAGCAGTTCCGCTAGCGGGAGGCTCGGTACGCAGTATTTT. Translating gives CASSSASGRLGTQYF.

J is TRBJ2-7 and V is TRBV5-1; the match to TRBD1 covers 12 bases. Germline lookup yields CDR1 SGHRS and CDR2 YFSETQ. After removal of 0 bases from V and 7 bases from J, the junction contained 5 bases not matched to a gene. This CDR3 is 15 amino acids long. The CDR3, as DNA: TGCGCCAGCAGCTTGGTGGGACAGGGGGCAGATGAGCAGTACTTC. This codes for CASSLVGQGADEQYF. Full variable domain (rest looked up from reference TRBV5-1 and TRBJ2-7): KAGVTQTPRYLIKTRGQQVTLSCSPISGHRSVSWYQQTPGQGLQFLFEYFSETQRNKGNFPGRFSGRQFSNSRSEMNVSTLELGDSALYLCASSLVGQGADEQYFGPGTRLTVT.

This clonotype was picked up one time. V and J are TRBV7-9 and TRBJ2-3; 11 nucleotides line up with TRBD2. CDR3 length: 16 residues. Germline loops: CDR1 SEHNR, CDR2 FQNEAQ (reference sequence). J lost 3 bases, V lost 3 bases, and 5 bases had no gene match. CDR3 in amino acids: CASSLRLAGMTDTQYF. The DNA for the CDR3 is TGTGCCAGCAGCTTGAGACTAGCGGGAATGACAGATACGCAGTATTTT.

This clonotype has at least ten counts. This chain joins TRBV21-1 and TRBJ2-7; the table names TRBD1, a call not compared with the DNA. TRBV21-1 counts as a pseudogene. The CDR3 is 14 residues long. The DNA for the CDR3 is TGTGCCAGCAGCAAAGCGCACAGGGACTACGAGCAGTACTTC. Protein product: CASSKAHRDYEQYF.

The genes are TRBV20-1 and TRBJ2-7; 9 nucleotides agree with TRBD2. Germline CDR1 reads DFQATT; CDR2 reads SNEGSKA (reference sequence). With 5 bases clipped from V and 2 bases from J, the junction kept 7 bases outside the gene matches. There are 14 residues in the CDR3. This chain's CDR3 is CSASKTSGTYEQYF. The CDR3 DNA follows: TGCAGTGCTTCAAAGACTAGCGGAACCTACGAGCAGTACTTC.

This clonotype was seen ten or more times. This sequence joins TRBV20-1 and TRBJ1-1; D remains unclear. The V gene lost 6 bases and the J gene lost 5 bases, with 16 bases spanning the gap. The CDR3 is 13 amino acids. Germline V gene lookup returns CDR1 DFQATT and CDR2 SNEGSKA (reference sequence). DNA for the CDR3: TGCAGTGCCACCGATGTACTCGGGACTGAAGCTTTCTTT. Encoded protein: CSATDVLGTEAFF.

This clonotype came up many times. V is TRBV4-3 and J is TRBJ2-6, with 10 bases matching TRBD1. CDR3 length equals 20 residues. CDR1 is LGHNA and CDR2 is YSLEER in the germline V gene. V trimming: 3 bases; J trimming: 2 bases; junction bases outside the gene matches: 13. CDR3 region: CASSQEYRDRGSAGANVLTF. The CDR3 nucleotides are TGCGCCAGCAGCCAGGAGTACCGGGACAGGGGATCTGCTGGGGCCAACGTCCTGACTTTC.

This clonotype was counted at least ten times. The chain uses TRBV18 and TRBJ2-1, with 11 bases lining up with TRBD2. Germline lookup yields CDR1 KGHSH and CDR2 LQKENI. The ends lost 3 bases at V and 0 bases at J; junction bases unmatched: 10. The CDR3 extends over 19 amino acids. The DNA for the CDR3 is TGTGCCAGCTCACCCCCATTGACTAGCGGGGAGAGCTCCTACAATGAGCAGTTCTTC. Residues: CASSPPLTSGESSYNEQFF.

This clonotype was recorded a few times. CDR3 protein: CATSDRSGRSGETQYF. CDR3 in DNA: TGTGCCACCAGTGATCGTAGCGGGAGGAGTGGAGAGACCCAGTACTTC. The V call is TRBV24-1, the J call TRBJ2-5, with 10 bases matching TRBD2. The CDR3 is made up of 16 amino acids. The germline gives CDR1 KGHDR, CDR2 SFDVKD. V lost 3 bases to trimming and J lost 4 bases; unmatched junction nucleotides: 7.